In terms of frequency, the clone carrying this TCR beta chain is medium-sized (0.01 to 0.1%). The antigen is unknown. This CDR3 is 13 amino acids long. Germline CDR1 MNHEY, CDR2 SMNVEV (reference sequence). One tube held mixed TRB-A and TRB-B primer pools for touch-down PCR. TCRdb reprocessed the multiplex PCR reads and reports one entry per CDR3 protein, with no DNA. The sample holds roughly 3,100 distinct CDR3 sequences. Each sample's input was about 270 ng genomic DNA, some 40,000 genome equivalents. These data come from a study of T cell clusters in autoimmune cytopenias. Study context: Per sample, median TRB depth was approximately 47,000 reads, yielding a median about 2,000 distinct clonotypes.

Study findings and constraints: The cluster-lack signature was not seen for secondary cytopenia versus chronic lymphocytic leukemia. Active autoimmune hepatitis patients had approximately 3.2-fold fewer exclusive TRB clusters than healthy donors. Primary autoimmune cytopenia patients appeared to lack physiological T cell clusters present in healthy donors.

The chain links TRBV27 to TRBJ2-3. Sequencing was done on a sample of peripheral blood. This TCR was sampled from a human donor with an autoimmune cytopenia or autoimmune hepatitis (not recorded which). CDR3 in amino acids: CASSLRGTDTQYF.